These T cell receptor beta chains were read from a single sample in a study of identical twins. TCRdb reprocessed the 5' RACE reads via MiXCR and lists one record per CDR3 protein. The sample consists of 350,000 to 450,000 distinct CDR3 sequences, about a fifth of them appearing once. Sequencing input: naive T cells sorted from blood. The receptors here all came from a man aged 50-60 years in good health. Each CDR3 is given with its conserved first and last residue. D genes are given only for firm matches. Not all rows give a size; the values are once, few, many and, for expanded clones, a class.

d_call: .
v_call: TRBV27
j_call: TRBJ1-1
clone_size: many
cdr3_length: 15
cdr3_nt: TGTGCCAGCAGTCCCCGGACGTCTCGAGGGACTGAAGCTTTCTTT
cdr3_aa: CASSPRTSRGTEAFF

d_call: .
v_call: TRBV6-5
j_call: TRBJ1-4
clone_size: .
cdr3_length: 15
cdr3_nt: TGTGCCAGCAGTTATCGGGGGGGTGGTAATGAAAAACTGTTTTTT
cdr3_aa: CASSYRGGGNEKLFF

d_call: TRBD2
v_call: TRBV15
j_call: TRBJ2-1
clone_size: once
cdr3_length: 16
cdr3_nt: TGTGCCACCAGCAAAGACGGCGGGAGCTCCTACAATGAGCAGTTCTTC
cdr3_aa: CATSKDGGSSYNEQFF

d_call: .
v_call: TRBV4-3
j_call: TRBJ2-4
clone_size: few
cdr3_length: 15
cdr3_nt: TGCGCCAGCAGCCAAGTTAGTAGGGGTCTCGGCATTCAGTACTTC
cdr3_aa: CASSQVSRGLGIQYF

d_call: .
v_call: TRBV11-2
j_call: TRBJ1-1
clone_size: .
cdr3_length: 16
cdr3_nt: TGTGCCAGCAGCTTCTTGGCCCCGGGGCCGAACACTGAAGCTTTCTTT
cdr3_aa: CASSFLAPGPNTEAFF

d_call: .
v_call: TRBV12-3/TRBV12-4
j_call: TRBJ2-1
clone_size: few
cdr3_length: 13
cdr3_nt: TGTGCCAGCAGTTCCTACAGGGTCCATGAGCAGTTCTTC
cdr3_aa: CASSSYRVHEQFF

d_call: TRBD2
v_call: TRBV9
j_call: TRBJ2-2
clone_size: many
cdr3_length: 17
cdr3_nt: TGTGCCAGCAGCGGGACTAGCGGGGGGCCCCTCACCGGGGAGCTGTTTTTT
cdr3_aa: CASSGTSGGPLTGELFF

d_call: .
v_call: TRBV2
j_call: TRBJ2-1
clone_size: .
cdr3_length: 15
cdr3_nt: TGTGCCAGCAGTGGACCGGGACTTTCCTACAATGAGCAGTTCTTC
cdr3_aa: CASSGPGLSYNEQFF

d_call: TRBD1
v_call: TRBV20-1
j_call: TRBJ2-4
clone_size: few
cdr3_length: 15
cdr3_nt: TGCAGTGCTTCCCGGACAGGGGAACTTAAAAACATTCAGTACTTC
cdr3_aa: CSASRTGELKNIQYF

d_call: .
v_call: TRBV7-9
j_call: TRBJ2-5
clone_size: .
cdr3_length: 14
cdr3_nt: TGTGCCAGCAGCTCCTCGGGGGAAGGGGAGACCCAGTACTTC
cdr3_aa: CASSSSGEGETQYF

d_call: TRBD1
v_call: TRBV19
j_call: TRBJ1-5
clone_size: few
cdr3_length: 15
cdr3_nt: TGTGCCAGTAGTACGGACAGGGGGCGCAATCAGCCCCAGCATTTT
cdr3_aa: CASSTDRGRNQPQHF

d_call: TRBD2
v_call: TRBV10-3
j_call: TRBJ2-7
clone_size: few
cdr3_length: 14
cdr3_nt: TGTGCCATCAGTCGACTAGCGAAAAGGGACGAGCAGTACTTC
cdr3_aa: CAISRLAKRDEQYF

d_call: TRBD1
v_call: TRBV13
j_call: TRBJ1-6
clone_size: .
cdr3_length: 17
cdr3_nt: TGTGCCAGCAGCTCGGGACAGTACACAACGGGTAATTCACCCCTCCACTTT
cdr3_aa: CASSSGQYTTGNSPLHF

d_call: TRBD1
v_call: TRBV7-9
j_call: TRBJ2-3
clone_size: .
cdr3_length: 16
cdr3_nt: TGTGCCAGCAGCGCCCAATTCGGACAGGGATCAGATACGCAGTATTTT
cdr3_aa: CASSAQFGQGSDTQYF

d_call: .
v_call: TRBV3-1
j_call: TRBJ2-7
clone_size: .
cdr3_length: 13
cdr3_nt: TGTGCCAGCAGTCAAAGCAGGGTTAGCGAGCAGTACTTC
cdr3_aa: CASSQSRVSEQYF

d_call: TRBD2
v_call: TRBV15
j_call: TRBJ2-3
clone_size: many
cdr3_length: 16
cdr3_nt: TGTGCCACCAGCAGCCCGGGACTAGCGGGTATAGATACGCAGTATTTT
cdr3_aa: CATSSPGLAGIDTQYF

d_call: TRBD1
v_call: TRBV6-1
j_call: TRBJ2-4
clone_size: few
cdr3_length: 13
cdr3_nt: TGTGCCAGCAGTCCGGGACAGGGGAGAGTTCAGTACTTC
cdr3_aa: CASSPGQGRVQYF

d_call: .
v_call: TRBV7-9
j_call: TRBJ1-4
clone_size: many
cdr3_length: 12
cdr3_nt: TGTGCCAGCAGTCTGCGGGTTGAAAAACTGTTTTTT
cdr3_aa: CASSLRVEKLFF

d_call: .
v_call: TRBV7-2
j_call: TRBJ1-1
clone_size: few
cdr3_length: 15
cdr3_nt: TGTGCCAGCAGCTTAGCGTGGCAGGGTAACTCTGAAGCTTTCTTT
cdr3_aa: CASSLAWQGNSEAFF

d_call: .
v_call: TRBV18
j_call: TRBJ2-1
clone_size: once
cdr3_length: 11
cdr3_nt: TGTGCCAGCTCAAGGGCAGATGAGCAGTTCTTC
cdr3_aa: CASSRADEQFF

d_call: .
v_call: TRBV15
j_call: TRBJ2-2
clone_size: few
cdr3_length: 13
cdr3_nt: TGTGCCACCTCCGGCGGAAACACCGGGGAGCTGTTTTTT
cdr3_aa: CATSGGNTGELFF

d_call: .
v_call: TRBV11-2
j_call: TRBJ2-1
clone_size: .
cdr3_length: 12
cdr3_nt: TGTGCCAGCAGCTTAGCCCAGGAAGAGCAGTTCTTC
cdr3_aa: CASSLAQEEQFF

d_call: .
v_call: TRBV6-5
j_call: TRBJ1-3
clone_size: many
cdr3_length: 19
cdr3_nt: TGTGCCAGCAGTTACAATATGGCCCCCGGGACCTCCTCTGGAAACACCATATATTTT
cdr3_aa: CASSYNMAPGTSSGNTIYF

d_call: .
v_call: TRBV7-9
j_call: TRBJ1-5
clone_size: many
cdr3_length: 16
cdr3_nt: TGTGCCAGCAGCCCTGAGTGGCCAGGGTACAATCAGCCCCAGCATTTT
cdr3_aa: CASSPEWPGYNQPQHF

d_call: TRBD1
v_call: TRBV4-3
j_call: TRBJ2-1
clone_size: .
cdr3_length: 15
cdr3_nt: TGCGCCAGCAGCCAAGGGACAGGGGGGGGGAATGAGCAGTTCTTC
cdr3_aa: CASSQGTGGGNEQFF

d_call: .
v_call: TRBV4-3
j_call: TRBJ2-7
clone_size: .
cdr3_length: 15
cdr3_nt: TGCGCCAGCAGCCGTGACACGAGGAGCTCCTACGAGCAGTACTTC
cdr3_aa: CASSRDTRSSYEQYF

d_call: TRBD2
v_call: TRBV20-1
j_call: TRBJ2-3
clone_size: few
cdr3_length: 15
cdr3_nt: TGCAGTGCTAGCGCCGGGACTAGCGAAACAGATACGCAGTATTTT
cdr3_aa: CSASAGTSETDTQYF

d_call: TRBD1
v_call: TRBV28
j_call: TRBJ2-2
clone_size: .
cdr3_length: 15
cdr3_nt: TGTGCCAGCAGTTCTTGGACAGGGAACACCGGGGAGCTGTTTTTT
cdr3_aa: CASSSWTGNTGELFF

d_call: TRBD1
v_call: TRBV6-2/TRBV6-3
j_call: TRBJ1-4
clone_size: many
cdr3_length: 13
cdr3_nt: TGTGCCAGCAACGACAGGGGAGATGAAAAACTGTTTTTT
cdr3_aa: CASNDRGDEKLFF

d_call: .
v_call: TRBV7-2
j_call: TRBJ2-3
clone_size: .
cdr3_length: 13
cdr3_nt: TGTGCCAGCAGACCGACAGTATCAGATACGCAGTATTTT
cdr3_aa: CASRPTVSDTQYF

d_call: .
v_call: TRBV28
j_call: TRBJ2-4
clone_size: .
cdr3_length: 16
cdr3_nt: TGTGCCAGCAGTTTAGTGCAGAAATTAGCCAAAAACATTCAGTACTTC
cdr3_aa: CASSLVQKLAKNIQYF

d_call: TRBD2
v_call: TRBV11-2
j_call: TRBJ2-1
clone_size: many
cdr3_length: 15
cdr3_nt: TGTGCCAGCAGCTTAGAAGCGGGGGTTTGGAATGAGCAGTTCTTC
cdr3_aa: CASSLEAGVWNEQFF

d_call: TRBD2
v_call: TRBV7-8
j_call: TRBJ2-3
clone_size: .
cdr3_length: 15
cdr3_nt: TGTGCCAGCAGCCACCTAGCGGACCTCACAGATACGCAGTATTTT
cdr3_aa: CASSHLADLTDTQYF

d_call: .
v_call: TRBV7-8
j_call: TRBJ1-2
clone_size: .
cdr3_length: 15
cdr3_nt: TGTGCCAGCAGCTTAGCTTTTTCGGGTGGCTATGGCTACACCTTC
cdr3_aa: CASSLAFSGGYGYTF

d_call: TRBD2
v_call: TRBV15
j_call: TRBJ2-7
clone_size: .
cdr3_length: 14
cdr3_nt: TGTGCCACCAGCTCCGAGCGGGGTAGCGACGAGCAGTACTTC
cdr3_aa: CATSSERGSDEQYF

d_call: TRBD2
v_call: TRBV20-1
j_call: TRBJ2-3
clone_size: .
cdr3_length: 15
cdr3_nt: TGCAGTGCCGACGGGACTAGCGGGGGGGCAGATACGCAGTATTTT
cdr3_aa: CSADGTSGGADTQYF

d_call: TRBD1
v_call: TRBV4-1
j_call: TRBJ1-4
clone_size: few
cdr3_length: 13
cdr3_nt: TGCGCCAGCAGCCCTCGACAGGGGGCAAAACTGTTTTTT
cdr3_aa: CASSPRQGAKLFF

d_call: .
v_call: TRBV5-1
j_call: TRBJ2-7
clone_size: many
cdr3_length: 16
cdr3_nt: TGCGCCAGCGGATTCGGGACGCTTGGGAGCTCCTACGAGCAGTACTTC
cdr3_aa: CASGFGTLGSSYEQYF

d_call: TRBD2
v_call: TRBV7-9
j_call: TRBJ2-3
clone_size: .
cdr3_length: 16
cdr3_nt: TGTGCCAGCAGCTTAAACAGCGGGGCTTTCACAGATACGCAGTATTTT
cdr3_aa: CASSLNSGAFTDTQYF

d_call: TRBD2
v_call: TRBV6-1
j_call: TRBJ2-1
clone_size: few
cdr3_length: 15
cdr3_nt: TGTGCCAGCAGACTCACTAGCGGGAACTACAATGAGCAGTTCTTC
cdr3_aa: CASRLTSGNYNEQFF

d_call: .
v_call: TRBV10-3
j_call: TRBJ2-5
clone_size: .
cdr3_length: 13
cdr3_nt: TGTGCCATCACCGGGTCCTACGGGGAGACCCAGTACTTC
cdr3_aa: CAITGSYGETQYF